This passage covers 22 T cell receptor beta chains from one sample sequenced in a study of read filtering for tumor transcriptome and immune sequencing (TCRdb year 2020). The sequencing machine was an Illumina HiSeq 4000. TCR libraries were built from 400 to 450 ng RNA with the Immunoverse kit, using molecular barcoded adaptors covering alpha/delta and beta/gamma chains. Using fastp trimming at Q25 and MiXCR clonotype assembly, TCRdb reanalyzed the public sequencing data and kept in-frame beta chains. Rows merge per CDR3 protein into single entries with the most common DNA and genes. The sample data list roughly 46,000 distinct CDR3 sequences, and 12% of these were observed just once. The ten largest clones add up to about 14% of the sample. The sample consisted of a population of CD138-negative cells sorted from bone marrow. In the paper's terms, the cell subset or site label means: bone marrow mononuclear cells depleted of CD138+ plasma/myeloma cells by negative magnetic selection. The origin of the receptors is a donor over 35 with multiple myeloma.

The rearrangement links TRBV7-9 to TRBJ2-1; weak D call: TRBD2 (5 bases). CDR3 length: 10 amino acids. Germline V gives CDR1 SEHNR, CDR2 FQNEAQ (reference sequence). The V and J ends lost 8 bases and 15 bases respectively, with 14 bases between them. The CDR3 here is CASDYNARFF. CDR3 nucleotide sequence: TGTGCCAGCGACTACAATGCGCGGTTCTTC.

This clonotype was detected ten times or more. This chain links TRBV7-9 with TRBJ2-3; D unclear. V was cut by 5 bases and J by 2 bases, with 5 bases left in between. Looked up from germline, CDR1 is SEHNR and CDR2 is FQNEAQ (reference sequence). This CDR3 contains 12 residues. The CDR3 here is CASSRYTDTQYF. CDR3 coding DNA: TGTGCCAGCAGCCGATACACAGATACGCAGTATTTT. The complete variable domain, with remaining parts taken from reference TRBV7-9 and TRBJ2-3, reads DTGVSQNPRHKITKRGQNVTFRCDPISEHNRLYWYRQTLGQGPEFLTYFQNEAQLEKSRLLSDRFSAERPKGSFSTLEIQRTEQGDSAMYLCASSRYTDTQYFGPGTRLTVL.

This clonotype was seen at least ten times. The V gene is TRBV29-1, the J gene TRBJ2-5; possibly TRBD2 for D (5 bases). The CDR3 spans 12 residues. Germline lookup yields CDR1 SQVTM and CDR2 ANQGSEA. Trimming shortened V by 4 bases and J by 2 bases, and 8 bases separated the two germline ends. The CDR3 DNA is TGCAGCGTTGTTGGACTTCAAGAGACCCAGTACTTC. Protein: CSVVGLQETQYF.

This clonotype was seen ten or more times. The chain has TRBV15 and TRBJ1-2; no clear D gene. Trimming took off 4 bases at V and 2 bases at J, with 17 bases between the two ends. Per the germline V gene, CDR1 is LNHNV and CDR2 is YYDKDF (reference sequence). This CDR3 region has 16 residues. This CDR3 reads CATSKSVGESNYGYTF. CDR3 bases: TGTGCCACCAGCAAGAGCGTGGGAGAGTCGAACTATGGCTACACCTTC.

This clonotype has ten or more counts. The CDR3: CATSDSGREETQYF. DNA for the CDR3: TGTGCCACCAGTGATAGCGGGAGAGAGGAGACCCAGTACTTC. This rearrangement joins TRBV24-1 to TRBJ2-5; 8 positions agree with TRBD2. Trimming removed 3 bases from V and 5 bases from J; junction bases left unmatched: 4. CDR1 is KGHDR and CDR2 is SFDVKD in the germline V gene. CDR3 length equals 14 residues.

Ten or more counts support this clonotype. The rearrangement links TRBV7-9 to TRBJ1-1, with D possibly matching TRBD1 (5 bases). Trimming removed 5 bases from V and 5 bases from J, with 15 bases in between. The CDR3 spans 14 residues. Looked up from germline, CDR1 is SEHNR and CDR2 is FQNEAQ (reference sequence). The DNA of the CDR3 is TGTGCCAGCAGCGCCCGGGACGGCCAAACTGAAGCTTTCTTT. Amino acids: CASSARDGQTEAFF.

This clonotype was picked up many times. CDR3 sequence reads: CASRTGRNEQFF. CDR3 in DNA: TGTGCCAGCAGAACAGGGAGGAATGAGCAGTTCTTC. The gene calls are TRBV27 and TRBJ2-1; tentatively, D is TRBD1 or TRBD2 (6 bases each). The V gene lost 6 bases and the J gene lost 7 bases, with 10 bases spanning the gap. The germline V gene has CDR1 MNHEY and CDR2 SMNVEV (reference sequence). There are 12 residues in the CDR3.

The table lists this clonotype with many counts. The V call is TRBV3-1, the J call TRBJ1-3; D is possibly TRBD1 (5 bases). The CDR3 loop spans 16 amino acids. The germline V and J ends were trimmed by 3 bases and 8 bases, with 20 bases remaining between them. Per the germline V gene, CDR1 is LGHDT and CDR2 is YNNKEL (reference sequence). The CDR3 sequence: CASSQSYDSRSHTIYF. The CDR3 nucleotides are TGTGCCAGCAGCCAGTCCTATGACAGTCGGAGTCACACCATATATTTT. Full variable domain (missing parts from reference TRBV3-1 and TRBJ1-3): DTAVSQTPKYLVTQMGNDKSIKCEQNLGHDTMYWYKQDSKKFLKIMFSYNNKELIINETVPNRFSPKSPDKAHLNLHINSLELGDSAVYFCASSQSYDSRSHTIYFGEGSWLTVV.

This clonotype was seen repeatedly, ten times or more. This rearrangement joins TRBV7-9 to TRBJ1-1; D is unclear. Trimming took 4 bases from V and 1 from J, leaving 10 bases between them. CDR1 is SEHNR, CDR2 FQNEAQ, per germline (reference sequence). This CDR3 contains 14 residues. The CDR3 sequence is CASSSPNTNTEAFF. Written as DNA, the CDR3 is TGTGCCAGCAGCTCCCCTAATACGAACACTGAAGCTTTCTTT.

The rearrangement uses TRBV4-1 and TRBJ2-7; 10 positions match TRBD1. Looked up from germline, CDR1 is MGHRA and CDR2 is YSYEKL. The J segment lost 6 bases and the V segment lost 4 bases, leaving 6 bases of the junction unmatched. CDR3 length: 14 residues. The chain's CDR3 is CASSLDRGSREQYF. CDR3 coding DNA: TGCGCCAGCAGCCTGGACAGGGGGAGTCGCGAGCAGTACTTC.

This clonotype was detected only a few times. Here the CDR3 DNA reads TGTGCCAGCAGTTCCGGGACGACTGGAAACACCATATATTTT. It is translated as CASSSGTTGNTIYF. The rearrangement uses TRBV6-5 and TRBJ1-3; weak D call: TRBD1 (5 bases). Germline CDR1 MNHEY, CDR2 SVGAGI. The CDR3 runs 14 residues. V was pared by 4 bases and J by 2 bases, with 9 bases between.

This clonotype was picked up many times. The chain links TRBV6-6 to TRBJ1-4; possible D gene TRBD1, 5 bases. Germline-derived CDR1 and CDR2 are MNHNY and SVGAGI (reference sequence). This CDR3 region has 16 residues. V shed 4 bases and J shed 7 bases, with 19 bases lying between them. CDR3 residues: CASSSRGVGMSEKLFF. As DNA, the CDR3 is TGTGCCAGCAGTTCTAGGGGCGTAGGGATGAGTGAAAAACTGTTTTTT.

The table lists this clonotype with many counts. This chain joins TRBV7-9 and TRBJ2-7; D is ambiguous. The CDR3 has 12 amino acids. CDR1 and CDR2 (germline): SEHNR, FQNEAQ (reference sequence). V was trimmed by 2 bases and J by 4 bases, leaving 6 bases between them. The chain's CDR3 is CASSLSGYEQYF. The DNA for the CDR3 is TGTGCCAGCAGCTTATCTGGATACGAGCAGTACTTC.

This clonotype showed up just a few times. The gene calls are TRBV19 and TRBJ1-5, with TRBD1 as a possible D gene (6 bases). CDR1 and CDR2 (germline): LNHDA, SQIVND (reference sequence). This CDR3 region has 15 residues. Trimming cost V 4 bases and J 1 base, with 11 bases left between them. CDR3 region: CASSKGGLSNQPQHF. The CDR3 DNA follows: TGTGCCAGTAGTAAGGGGGGGCTGAGCAATCAGCCCCAGCATTTT.

This clonotype was seen ten or more times. The V and J genes are TRBV11-2 and TRBJ2-1, with no clear D. Germline CDR1 is SGHAT and CDR2 is FQNNGV. The CDR3 sequence is 12 residues long. V was cut by 5 bases and J by 8 bases, with 10 bases left in between. The CDR3 DNA reads TGTGCCAGCAGCCAATCAGCAGATGAGCAGTTCTTC. This translates into CASSQSADEQFF.

Comment on this clonotype: With a far larger clone one base away, a read error is the likely cause. The chain links TRBV13 to TRBJ2-3, with D perhaps TRBD2 (6 bases). This CDR3 region has 15 residues. CDR1 PRHDT and CDR2 FYEKMQ come from the germline V gene (reference sequence). The germline V and J ends were trimmed by 6 bases and 4 bases, with 17 bases remaining between them. In nucleotides, the CDR3 is TGTGCCAGCAGTGGGGGAACAGCTAGCGCAGATACGCAGTATTTT. Translated: CASSGGTASADTQYF.

This clonotype was picked up many times. This chain links TRBV11-3 with TRBJ2-1; D gene uncertain. There are 15 residues in the CDR3. Looked up from germline, CDR1 is SGHNT and CDR2 is YENEEA. V dropped 1 base and J dropped 7 bases, with 14 bases sitting between them. For the CDR3, the DNA is TGTGCCAGCAGCTTAGCTTCACTCGGAAAGAATGAGCAGTTCTTC. This gives the protein CASSLASLGKNEQFF.

This clonotype was picked up many times. This chain connects TRBV28 to TRBJ1-4; the match to TRBD1 covers 7 bases. CDR1 is MDHEN and CDR2 is SYDVKM in the germline V gene. V shed 8 bases and J 12 bases; nucleotides not matched to a gene: 15. The CDR3 contains 14 residues. DNA of the CDR3: TGTGCCAGCGGTCGGGACAGTCCTCCTTATGAACTGTTTTTT. As protein: CASGRDSPPYELFF. Full variable domain (remainder filled in from reference TRBV28 and TRBJ1-4): DVKVTQSSRYLVKRTGEKVFLECVQDMDHENMFWYRQDPGLGLRLIYFSYDVKMKEKGDIPEGYSVSREKKERFSLILESASTNQTSMYLCASGRDSPPYELFFGSGTQLSVL.

This clonotype appeared many times. The chain employs TRBV5-1 and TRBJ2-2; 8 positions match TRBD2. CDR1 is SGHRS, CDR2 YFSETQ, per germline. CDR3 size: 15 residues. V lost 4 bases and J lost 4; bases outside the gene matches: 6. Here the CDR3 DNA reads TGCGCCAGCAGCCCCTCGGGAGGGAGCACCGGGGAGCTGTTTTTT. This gives the protein CASSPSGGSTGELFF.

This clonotype was counted ten times or more. V usage is TRBV5-1 and J usage is TRBJ2-3, with 13 bases identical to TRBD2. This CDR3 is built from 15 residues. Germline assignment: CDR1 SGHRS and CDR2 YFSETQ. V dropped 1 base and J dropped 4; count of bases not matched to a gene: 0. This CDR3 is CASSLTSGRADTQYF. The DNA for the CDR3 is TGCGCCAGCAGCTTGACTAGCGGGAGGGCAGATACGCAGTATTTT.

This clonotype was detected ten times or more. V gene TRBV28 combines with J gene TRBJ1-5; D is unclear. The V and J ends lost 9 bases and 7 bases respectively, with 13 bases between them. The germline V gene encodes CDR1 MDHEN and CDR2 SYDVKM. This CDR3 spans 12 amino acids. CDR3 DNA sequence: TGTGCCAGTTGGAGCGGGAAACAGCCCCAGCATTTT. Protein: CASWSGKQPQHF.

This clonotype has at least ten counts. This sequence joins TRBV29-1 and TRBJ2-5; perhaps TRBD1 as D (6 bases). CDR1 is SQVTM and CDR2 is ANQGSEA in the germline V gene. The V gene lost 1 base and the J gene lost 4 bases, with 7 bases spanning the gap. The CDR3 covers 12 residues. CDR3 loop: CSVEAGAETQYF. The CDR3 nucleotides are TGCAGCGTTGAAGCAGGGGCAGAGACCCAGTACTTC.